A selection of T cell receptor beta chains follows, all from one sample in a study of blood T cell repertoires in COVID-19. The repertoire was sequenced with immunoSEQ multiplex PCR; TCRdb's copy has only in-frame clones and lacks some. This sample has 250,000 or so clones; about 89% occur once, and the top ten carry roughly 2.6%. Material for sequencing was PBMCs or T cells enriched from blood (not recorded which). These receptors came from a woman younger than 35 who had recovered from COVID-19. Each CDR3 is given with its conserved first and last residue. D genes are given only for firm matches. Size is omitted from some rows. Given values are once, few, many or a class for expanded clones.

j_call,v_call,d_call,clone_size,cdr3_aa,cdr3_nt
TRBJ2-7,TRBV6-1,TRBD2,few,CASSEAGGHPYEQYF,TGTGCCAGCAGTGAAGCGGGAGGGCATCCCTACGAGCAGTACTTC
TRBJ2-7,TRBV28,TRBD2,.,CASRFGAGDEQYF,TGTGCCAGCAGATTCGGAGCGGGGGACGAGCAGTACTTC
TRBJ2-2,TRBV7-2,TRBD2,.,CASSRSGGNTGELFF,TGTGCCAGCAGTCGAAGCGGGGGGAACACCGGGGAGCTGTTTTTT
TRBJ2-3,TRBV6-5,TRBD2,.,CASSLAGPSTDTQYF,TGTGCCAGCAGCCTAGCGGGGCCAAGCACAGATACGCAGTATTTT
TRBJ1-1,TRBV15,.,few,CATSNSGTIPLEAFF,TGTGCCACCAGCAATTCCGGGACAATTCCCCTGGAAGCTTTCTTT
TRBJ2-7,TRBV5-1,TRBD2,.,CASSSGGSEDEQYF,TGCGCCAGCAGCTCGGGCGGGAGTGAGGACGAGCAGTACTTC
TRBJ1-2,TRBV27,TRBD1,.,CASSLAGQGNGYTF,TGTGCCAGCAGTTTAGCAGGACAGGGGAATGGCTACACCTTC
TRBJ2-3,TRBV10-2,TRBD2,many,CASSEWTSGKGDTQYF,TGCGCCAGCAGTGAGTGGACTAGCGGGAAGGGGGATACGCAGTATTTT
TRBJ2-3,TRBV29-1,TRBD1,.,CSGVGDRATDTQYF,TGCAGCGGAGTCGGGGACAGGGCTACAGATACGCAGTATTTT
TRBJ1-3,TRBV6-6,TRBD1,.,CASSSGQGRRNTIYF,TGTGCCAGCAGTTCGGGACAGGGCAGGAGAAACACCATATATTTT
TRBJ1-5,TRBV10-3,.,.,CAISESPAVGPQHF,TGTGCCATCAGTGAGTCGCCGGCGGTAGGGCCCCAGCATTTT
TRBJ1-6,TRBV19,.,.,CASSFRGLQGLNSPLHF,TGTGCCAGTAGTTTCCGGGGTCTACAGGGTCTGAATTCACCCCTCCACTTT
TRBJ2-1,TRBV9,TRBD2,.,CASSTRLAGTGSYNEQFF,TGTGCCAGCAGCACCCGACTAGCGGGGACGGGGTCCTACAATGAGCAGTTCTTC
TRBJ1-5,TRBV7-2,.,.,CASSLMGGAGSSNQPQHF,TGTGCCAGCAGCTTGATGGGAGGCGCGGGTTCGAGCAATCAGCCCCAGCATTTT
TRBJ2-5,TRBV29-1,TRBD1,.,CSVRTGQETQYF,TGCAGCGTTCGGACAGGGCAAGAGACCCAGTACTTC
TRBJ1-1,TRBV6-5,.,.,CASSPRRPNTEAFF,TGTGCCAGCAGTCCGCGGCGCCCGAACACTGAAGCTTTCTTT
TRBJ1-1,TRBV11-2,.,.,CASSLVGARSTEAFF,TGTGCCAGCAGCTTAGTGGGGGCTAGGAGCACTGAAGCTTTCTTT
TRBJ2-3,TRBV30,.,.,CAWSQPRTHVGDTQYF,TGTGCCTGGAGTCAACCGAGGACTCACGTGGGGGATACGCAGTATTTT